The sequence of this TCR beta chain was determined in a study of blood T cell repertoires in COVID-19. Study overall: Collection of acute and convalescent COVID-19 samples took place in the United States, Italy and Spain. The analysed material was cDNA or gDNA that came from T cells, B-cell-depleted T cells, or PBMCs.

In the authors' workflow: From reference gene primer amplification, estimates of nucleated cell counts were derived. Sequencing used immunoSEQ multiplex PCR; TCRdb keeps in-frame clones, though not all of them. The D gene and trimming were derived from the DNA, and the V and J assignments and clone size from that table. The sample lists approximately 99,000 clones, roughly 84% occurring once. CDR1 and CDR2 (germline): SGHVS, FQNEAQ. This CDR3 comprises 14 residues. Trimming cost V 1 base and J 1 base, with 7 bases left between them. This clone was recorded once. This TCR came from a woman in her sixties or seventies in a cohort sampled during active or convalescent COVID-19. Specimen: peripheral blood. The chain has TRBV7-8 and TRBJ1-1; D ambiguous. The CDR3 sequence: CASSLGQENTEAFF. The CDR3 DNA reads TGTGCCAGCAGCTTAGGGCAAGAGAACACTGAAGCTTTCTTT.